This TCR beta chain came from a study of radiotherapy plus CTLA-4 blockade in lung cancer. About the research overall: In under 20% of patients, objective responses were seen; about 30% had disease control. Whole-study results and caveats: Among reported predictors of response, early blood T cell clone dynamics with interferon-beta performed best. Radiotherapy with ipilimumab was followed by blood expansion of tumor-derived clones.

Of note for this clone: Its target is unknown.

Sequencing was performed with immunoSEQ multiplex PCR; in TCRdb, only in-frame clones are kept and a portion is missing. The sample includes over 85,000 clones, 85% to 90% seen only once; the top ten take 4.9%. V shed 1 base, J shed 5 bases, and the junction held 13 bases outside the gene matches. CDR3 length equals 19 residues. The germline V gene encodes CDR1 MNHEY and CDR2 SMNVEV (reference sequence). Sequenced material: peripheral blood, taken from a patient treated with radiotherapy plus ipilimumab. The chain employs TRBV27 and TRBJ2-1; 11 nucleotides agree with TRBD2. This TCR was recovered from a human donor with non-small cell lung cancer that progressed on radiotherapy plus ipilimumab. For the CDR3, the DNA is TGTGCCAGCAGTTTATTTCCTAGCGGGAGGACCACCAGCCACAATGAGCAGTTCTTC. Translated, it gives CASSLFPSGRTTSHNEQFF.